This paragraph covers one T cell receptor (beta chain) sequence. The protocol was immunoSEQ multiplex PCR, while the TCRdb copy is restricted to in-frame clones and leaves out a portion. The profile shows more than 80,000 clones, 93% of them singletons. This entry belongs to a study of control samples from healthy donors and cancer patients. CDR3 length equals 16 residues. Germline V gene lookup returns CDR1 MNHNY and CDR2 SVGAGI (reference sequence). V dropped 4 bases and J dropped 0 bases, with 14 bases sitting between them. Sequenced material: blood. This TCR was sampled from a man aged 18 to 29 in good health. The chain combines TRBV6-6 with TRBJ2-3; TRBD1 might be the D (5 bases). The CDR3 sequence: CASSFTGQPSTDTQYF. The CDR3 coding sequence is TGTGCCAGCAGTTTCACCGGACAACCCAGCACAGATACGCAGTATTTT.